What follows are 2 T cell receptor beta chains derived from one specimen sequenced in a study of blood T cell repertoires in COVID-19. This table comes from immunoSEQ multiplex PCR, and its TCRdb copy is limited to in-frame clones, with some not included. The repertoire holds fewer than 85,000 clones, with around 91% as singletons. Sequencing was performed on peripheral blood. These receptors were taken from a human donor in a cohort sampled during active COVID-19.

The chain carries TRBV28 and TRBJ2-7, with D uncertain. CDR1 MDHEN and CDR2 SYDVKM come from the germline V gene. Trimming took 5 bases from V and 0 from J, leaving 11 bases between them. The CDR3 has 14 residues. CDR3 residues: CASSIRQSSYEQYF. As DNA, the CDR3 is TGTGCCAGCAGTATACGACAAAGCTCCTACGAGCAGTACTTC. Supplemented by reference TRBV28 and TRBJ2-7, the full variable domain reads DVKVTQSSRYLVKRTGEKVFLECVQDMDHENMFWYRQDPGLGLRLIYFSYDVKMKEKGDIPEGYSVSREKKERFSLILESASTNQTSMYLCASSIRQSSYEQYFGPGTRLTVT.

The J gene is TRBJ2-7, the V gene TRBV11-2, with 7 bases identical to TRBD2. The CDR3 has 17 amino acids. The V and J ends lost 5 bases and 2 bases, in that order; junction bases with no gene match: 15. The V gene's germline CDR1 is SGHAT and CDR2 FQNNGV. CDR3 nucleotide sequence: TGTGCCAGCAGCCCCAAGGAGCGGGGCGTTAGCCCCTACGAGCAGTACTTC. This translates into CASSPKERGVSPYEQYF. Complete variable domain (other parts from reference TRBV11-2 and TRBJ2-7): EAGVAQSPRYKIIEKRQSVAFWCNPISGHATLYWYQQILGQGPKLLIQFQNNGVVDDSQLPKDRFSAERLKGVDSTLKIQPAKLEDSAVYLCASSPKERGVSPYEQYFGPGTRLTVT.